Following are 5 T cell receptor beta chains from one sample sequenced in a study of blood T cells in healthy people across ages. Next came a second PCR, run for about 7 to 12 cycles, which used a sample-barcoded 5' primer along with a J-beta primer mix. TCRdb re-derived calls from the 5' RACE reads in MiXCR, one entry per CDR3 protein. This sample has 1.5 million or so distinct CDR3 sequences, with less than 45% found just once. Sequenced input: blood. These receptors all come from a woman between 18 and 30 years old in good health.

The chain combines TRBV24-1 with TRBJ2-1; no reliable D call. Trimming cost V 0 bases and J 10 bases, with 6 bases left between them. The germline gives CDR1 KGHDR, CDR2 SFDVKD. CDR3 length equals 12 residues. CDR3 region: CATSDLGEEQFF. In DNA, the CDR3 is TGTGCCACCAGTGATTTGGGGGAAGAGCAGTTCTTC.

This clonotype turned up a few times. The chain couples TRBV6-5 to TRBJ2-1, with TRBD1 matching over 10 bases. Germline trimming cut 0 bases from V and 6 bases from J; bases unmatched to any gene: 5. Per germline, CDR1 MNHEY and CDR2 SVGAGI. The CDR3 is made up of 16 amino acids. The CDR3 is CASSYSGQGSFNEQFF. The CDR3 DNA is TGTGCCAGCAGTTACTCGGGACAGGGGAGTTTCAATGAGCAGTTCTTC.

The chain recombines TRBV12-3 or TRBV12-4 with TRBJ1-2; possible D gene TRBD1, 5 bases. V was pared by 7 bases and J by 3 bases, with 12 bases between. CDR3 length: 13 amino acids. DNA of the CDR3: TGTGCCAGCACCGCAGGGCCCTACTATGGCTACACCTTC. Translation: CASTAGPYYGYTF.

This clonotype was detected once. This chain uses TRBV25-1 with TRBJ2-5; 10 bases align to TRBD2. Germline V gene data show CDR1 as MGHDK and CDR2 as SYGVNS. This CDR3 comprises 15 residues. J was trimmed by 5 bases and V by 4 bases; bases with no gene match: 7. The CDR3 loop reads CASSGSGRAWETQYF. DNA of the CDR3: TGTGCCAGCAGTGGAAGCGGGAGGGCCTGGGAGACCCAGTACTTC.

This clonotype was picked up a small number of times. The chain couples TRBV20-1 to TRBJ2-1; tentative D call: TRBD1 (6 bases). This CDR3 spans 14 amino acids. Trimming cost V 3 bases and J 2 bases, with 11 bases left between them. CDR1 DFQATT and CDR2 SNEGSKA come from the germline V gene (reference sequence). For the CDR3, the DNA is TGCAGTGCTAGTTTGAGGGGGACCTACAATGAGCAGTTCTTC. Encoded protein: CSASLRGTYNEQFF.